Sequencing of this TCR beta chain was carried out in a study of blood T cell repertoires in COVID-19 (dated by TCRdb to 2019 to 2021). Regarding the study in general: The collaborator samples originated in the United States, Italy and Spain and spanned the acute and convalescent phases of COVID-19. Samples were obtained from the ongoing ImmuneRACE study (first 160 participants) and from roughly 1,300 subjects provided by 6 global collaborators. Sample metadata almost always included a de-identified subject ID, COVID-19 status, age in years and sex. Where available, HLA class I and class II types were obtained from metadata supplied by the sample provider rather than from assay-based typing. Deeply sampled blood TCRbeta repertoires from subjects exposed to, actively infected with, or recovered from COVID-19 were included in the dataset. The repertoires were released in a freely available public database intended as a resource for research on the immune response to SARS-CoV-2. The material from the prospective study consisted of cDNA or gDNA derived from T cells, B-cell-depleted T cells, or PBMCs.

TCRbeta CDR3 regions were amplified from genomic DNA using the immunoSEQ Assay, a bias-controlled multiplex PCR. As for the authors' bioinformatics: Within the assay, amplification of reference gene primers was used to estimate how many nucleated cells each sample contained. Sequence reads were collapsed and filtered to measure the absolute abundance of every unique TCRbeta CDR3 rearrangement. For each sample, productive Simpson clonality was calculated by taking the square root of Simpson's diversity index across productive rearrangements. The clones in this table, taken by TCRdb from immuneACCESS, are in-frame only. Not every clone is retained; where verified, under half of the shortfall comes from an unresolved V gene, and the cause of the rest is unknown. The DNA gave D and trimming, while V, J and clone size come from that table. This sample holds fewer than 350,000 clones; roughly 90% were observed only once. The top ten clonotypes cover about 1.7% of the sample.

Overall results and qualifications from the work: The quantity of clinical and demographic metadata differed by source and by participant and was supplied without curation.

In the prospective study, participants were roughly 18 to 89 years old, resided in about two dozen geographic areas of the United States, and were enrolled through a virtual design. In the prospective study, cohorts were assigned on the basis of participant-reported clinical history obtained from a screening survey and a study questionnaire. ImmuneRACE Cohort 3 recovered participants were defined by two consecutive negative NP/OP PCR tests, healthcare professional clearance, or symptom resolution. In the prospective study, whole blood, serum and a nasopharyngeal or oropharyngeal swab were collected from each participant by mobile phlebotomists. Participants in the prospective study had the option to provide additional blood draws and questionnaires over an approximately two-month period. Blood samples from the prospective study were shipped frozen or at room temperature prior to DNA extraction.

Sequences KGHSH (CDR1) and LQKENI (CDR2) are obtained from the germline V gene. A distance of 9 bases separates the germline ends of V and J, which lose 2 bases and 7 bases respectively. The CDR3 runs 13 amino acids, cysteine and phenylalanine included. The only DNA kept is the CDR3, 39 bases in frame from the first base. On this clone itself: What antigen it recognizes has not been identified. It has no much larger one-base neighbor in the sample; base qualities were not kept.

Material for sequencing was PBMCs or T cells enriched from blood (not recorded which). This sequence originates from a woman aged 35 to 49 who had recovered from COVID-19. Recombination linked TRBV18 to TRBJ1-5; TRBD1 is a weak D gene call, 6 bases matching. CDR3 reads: CASSPTGNQPQHF. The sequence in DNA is TGTGCCAGCTCACCAACAGGGAACCAGCCCCAGCATTTT.